The rows below give T cell receptor beta chains drawn from one sample of a study of blood T cells in healthy people across ages. MiXCR, run by TCRdb on the 5' RACE reads, gives a single entry per CDR3 protein. The sample holds 700,000 to 800,000 distinct CDR3 sequences; more than 40% are singletons and the top ten take 20% to 25%. Sample: blood. Source of these receptors: a woman aged 60-70 years in good health. The CDR3 runs from the conserved cysteine through the conserved F or W. D genes are given only for firm matches. Clone size is shown for a subset of rows, as once, few, many or a class of expanded clone.

D	V	length	J	size	CDR3	DNA
.	TRBV14	16	TRBJ2-5	.	CASSPPRGAGRETQYF	TGTGCCAGCAGCCCTCCCAGGGGCGCAGGTAGAGAGACCCAGTACTTC
TRBD1	TRBV12-3/TRBV12-4	17	TRBJ1-6	few	CASSPLRVTGYNSPLHF	TGTGCCAGCAGTCCCCTCAGGGTGACAGGGTATAATTCACCCCTCCACTTT
.	TRBV9	15	TRBJ2-3	.	CASSVSGSDWDTQYF	TGTGCCAGCAGCGTCTCCGGGAGCGACTGGGATACGCAGTATTTT
.	TRBV5-1	14	TRBJ2-2	few	CASSLGQGGGELFF	TGCGCCAGCAGCTTGGGTCAGGGCGGCGGGGAGCTGTTTTTT
TRBD2	TRBV12-3/TRBV12-4	15	TRBJ2-5	.	CASSPGAGRQETRYF	TGTGCCAGCAGCCCAGGAGCGGGGCGACAAGAGACCCGGTACTTC
TRBD2	TRBV20-1	16	TRBJ2-1	.	CSTRDETSGQYNEQFF	TGCAGTACTAGAGATGAGACTAGCGGTCAATACAATGAGCAGTTCTTC
.	TRBV20-1	12	TRBJ2-3	.	CSAKETGDTQYF	TGCAGTGCTAAGGAGACGGGAGATACGCAGTATTTT
.	TRBV6-5	12	TRBJ1-2	.	CASRLQGFGYTF	TGTGCCAGCAGACTACAGGGATTTGGCTACACCTTC
.	TRBV20-1	12	TRBJ2-7	.	CSARDRTLELYF	TGCAGTGCTAGAGATCGGACGTTGGAGCTGTACTTC
TRBD1	TRBV20-1	16	TRBJ2-1	.	CSAGPRTGSSYNERFF	TGCAGTGCCGGACCCCGGACAGGAAGCTCCTACAATGAGCGGTTCTTC
.	TRBV11-2	16	TRBJ2-3	few	CASSLRGTSSTDTQYF	TGTGCCAGCAGCTTAAGGGGGACCTCTAGCACAGATACGCAGTATTTT
TRBD2	TRBV20-1	16	TRBJ2-7	.	CSARGPTSGGEREQYF	TGCAGTGCTAGAGGCCCCACTAGCGGGGGGGAGCGGGAGCAGTACTTC
.	TRBV2	15	TRBJ2-1	few	CASRQDRGSYNEQFF	TGTGCCAGCAGACAAGACCGGGGATCCTACAATGAGCAGTTCTTC
TRBD2	TRBV9	16	TRBJ2-2	.	CASSVDIAGNTGELFF	TGTGCCAGCAGCGTAGATATAGCGGGGAACACCGGGGAGCTGTTTTTT
.	TRBV12-3/TRBV12-4	14	TRBJ1-4	few	CASSQRQGVGKLFF	TGTGCCAGCAGCCAGCGGCAGGGAGTGGGAAAACTGTTTTTT
.	TRBV20-1	16	TRBJ2-1	once	CSASSRLRGGEGEQFF	TGCAGTGCTAGCTCCAGGTTGCGGGGTGGGGAAGGGGAGCAGTTCTTC
.	TRBV5-1	16	TRBJ2-7	.	CASSPSAGVMVYEQYF	TGCGCCAGCAGCCCATCCGCAGGGGTAATGGTTTACGAGCAGTACTTC
.	TRBV20-1	13	TRBJ2-4	.	CSAPGPQGNIQYF	TGCAGTGCACCGGGACCGCAGGGAAACATTCAGTACTTC
TRBD2	TRBV7-2	13	TRBJ2-7	many	CASSLGGRGEQYF	TGTGCCAGCAGCTTAGGAGGGCGGGGGGAGCAGTACTTC
.	TRBV12-3/TRBV12-4	16	TRBJ2-7	few	CASKIQGKESAYEQYF	TGTGCCAGCAAGATTCAAGGGAAGGAGTCGGCCTACGAGCAGTACTTC
TRBD2	TRBV3-1	16	TRBJ2-3	.	CASSYTSGSTTDTQYF	TGTGCCAGCAGCTATACTAGCGGGAGTACGACAGATACGCAGTATTTT
TRBD2	TRBV7-2	14	TRBJ2-3	.	CASRRLATTDTQYF	TGTGCCAGCAGAAGACTAGCGACCACAGATACGCAGTATTTT
TRBD1	TRBV20-1	13	TRBJ1-2	.	CSVRTGGLYGYTF	TGCAGTGTTCGGACAGGGGGCCTCTATGGCTACACCTTC
.	TRBV6-5	12	TRBJ2-1	.	CASTGGYNEQFF	TGTGCCAGCACCGGAGGGTACAATGAGCAGTTCTTC
TRBD2	TRBV28	15	TRBJ2-3	.	CASSPSGSLSDTQYF	TGTGCCAGCAGTCCCAGCGGGAGTCTCTCAGATACGCAGTATTTT
TRBD1	TRBV6-2/TRBV6-3	16	TRBJ1-6	.	CASSYSDRGDNSPLHF	TGTGCCAGCAGTTACTCGGACAGGGGCGATAATTCACCCCTCCACTTT
TRBD2	TRBV10-3	16	TRBJ2-7	few	CAISELGGGLSYEQYF	TGTGCCATCAGTGAGCTCGGGGGGGGATTATCCTACGAGCAGTACTTC
.	TRBV4-1	17	TRBJ2-6	.	CASSQGVRGFGANVLTF	TGCGCCAGCAGCCAAGGGGTCAGGGGATTTGGGGCCAACGTCCTGACTTTC
.	TRBV5-1	14	TRBJ1-1	.	CASSANRGGLGAFF	TGCGCCAGCAGCGCCAACCGGGGGGGTTTAGGAGCTTTCTTT
TRBD2	TRBV20-1	15	TRBJ2-3	.	CSAAKRESNTDTQYF	TGCAGTGCTGCGAAGCGGGAGTCTAACACAGATACGCAGTATTTT
TRBD2	TRBV2	15	TRBJ2-7	.	CASNRFSGSKGEQYF	TGTGCCAGCAACCGATTTAGCGGGAGTAAGGGCGAGCAGTACTTC
TRBD1	TRBV20-1	14	TRBJ1-4	few	CSADRDRENEKLFF	TGCAGTGCGGACAGGGACAGGGAAAATGAAAAACTGTTTTTT
TRBD1	TRBV5-4	17	TRBJ2-4	.	CASSLGGWTGAKNIQYF	TGTGCCAGCAGCTTGGGCGGATGGACAGGTGCCAAAAACATTCAGTACTTC
.	TRBV3-1	16	TRBJ1-4	.	CASSHPFSGQGEKLFF	TGTGCCAGCAGCCACCCTTTTAGTGGGCAGGGCGAAAAACTGTTTTTT
TRBD2	TRBV4-2	18	TRBJ2-7	.	CASSQEGLAGMNSYEQYF	TGTGCCAGCAGCCAAGAAGGACTAGCGGGAATGAACTCCTACGAGCAGTACTTC
.	TRBV29-1	11	TRBJ2-3	.	CSGLWADTQYF	TGCAGTGGACTCTGGGCAGATACGCAGTATTTT
.	TRBV29-1	14	TRBJ1-6	.	CSVWGSSYNSPLHF	TGCAGCGTATGGGGGAGCTCCTATAATTCACCCCTCCACTTT
.	TRBV28	13	TRBJ2-7	many	CASSLGLGYEQYF	TGTGCCAGCAGTTTGGGACTTGGATACGAGCAGTACTTC
TRBD2	TRBV20-1	15	TRBJ2-7	.	CSARDAGGSSYEQYF	TGCAGTGCTAGAGATGCGGGCGGGAGTTCCTACGAGCAGTACTTC
.	TRBV9	12	TRBJ2-2	.	CASSVGTGELFF	TGTGCCAGCAGCGTCGGAACCGGGGAGCTGTTTTTT
.	TRBV7-9	13	TRBJ1-1	.	CASSLVSTNEAFF	TGTGCCAGCAGCTTAGTTTCGACGAATGAAGCTTTCTTT
.	TRBV28	15	TRBJ2-5	.	CASTEGGVSQETQYF	TGTGCCAGCACCGAGGGCGGGGTTTCCCAAGAGACCCAGTACTTC
TRBD1	TRBV12-3/TRBV12-4	16	TRBJ1-3	.	CASSKNRGSSGNTIYF	TGTGCCAGCAGTAAAAACAGGGGTAGCTCTGGAAACACCATATATTTT
TRBD1	TRBV7-3	13	TRBJ2-7	many	CASSLGQGREQYF	TGTGCCAGCAGCTTGGGACAGGGACGCGAGCAGTACTTC
TRBD1	TRBV20-1	17	TRBJ1-6	few	CSASPWGQGVVDSPLHF	TGCAGTGCTAGTCCCTGGGGACAGGGAGTGGTTGATTCACCCCTCCACTTT